These 27 T cell receptor beta chains were sequenced from one sample in a study of human T cells and chemical hapten exposure. One entry per CDR3 protein, called by TCRdb with MiXCR from the RACE reads. The profile covers tens of thousands of distinct CDR3 sequences, with 7% to 10% appearing a single time and 13% taken by the ten largest. Specified time point: patch test 1, 2 weeks after DPC sensitization. The treatment is: therapeutic diphenylcyclopropenone sensitization with weekly scalp DPC. The sequencing here drew on whole blood, taken in connection with sensitization to the hapten diphenylcyclopropenone (DPC). The receptors shown here come from a woman in her forties with alopecia areata. Some clones in this sample may be carry-over from other donors' samples.

This clonotype has more than one count but fewer than ten. The rearrangement joins TRBV4-1 to TRBJ2-7; unclear D gene. The V end lost 1 base, the J end lost 5 bases, and 12 bases lay between the germline ends. The germline V gene encodes CDR1 MGHRA and CDR2 YSYEKL. The CDR3 spans 14 residues. CDR3: CASSQGRFTDEQYF. The CDR3 region has the DNA TGCGCCAGCAGCCAAGGCAGGTTTACGGACGAGCAGTACTTC.

This clonotype appeared many times. The J gene is TRBJ2-1, the V gene TRBV20-1; D is perhaps TRBD1 or TRBD2 (5 bases each). This CDR3 has 18 amino acids. Trimming cost V 3 bases and J 8 bases, with 29 bases left between them. CDR1 is DFQATT, CDR2 SNEGSKA, per germline (reference sequence). The CDR3 is CSASGIGAPAGVRHEQFF. For the CDR3, the DNA is TGCAGTGCTAGCGGGATCGGGGCCCCTGCTGGGGTCCGCCATGAGCAGTTCTTC.

The sample holds many counts of this clonotype. J is TRBJ2-1 and V is TRBV11-3, with 10 bases identical to TRBD2. The CDR3 spans 14 residues. The germline V gene has CDR1 SGHNT and CDR2 YENEEA. V dropped 1 base and J dropped 13; count of bases not matched to a gene: 7. The CDR3 bases are TGTGCCAGCAGCTTAGTGGCTAGCGGGGGTGAACAGTTCTTC. It yields the protein CASSLVASGGEQFF.

This clonotype was observed many times. The chain carries TRBV7-2 and TRBJ2-5, with TRBD2 identical over 9 bases. Trimming removed 4 bases from V and 5 bases from J; junction bases left unmatched: 17. Germline lookup yields CDR1 SGHTA and CDR2 FQGNSA. The CDR3 is 18 amino acids. CDR3 nucleotides: TGTGCCAGCAGCTGGGCCCCCCAGGGCGGGGGGGCCTGGGAGACCCAGTACTTC. Its protein is CASSWAPQGGGAWETQYF.

J is TRBJ2-7 and V is TRBV6-1; the D is unclear. The germline V and J ends were trimmed by 4 bases and 0 bases, with 13 bases remaining between them. The CDR3 spans 15 residues. Germline V CDR1 and CDR2: MNHNS, SASEGT. CDR3 protein: CASSVGPGISYEQYF. The CDR3 DNA reads TGTGCCAGCAGTGTCGGGCCAGGAATCTCCTACGAGCAGTACTTC.

At least ten counts were recorded for this clonotype. The gene calls are TRBV4-1 and TRBJ1-2; D possibly corresponds to TRBD1 (5 bases). This CDR3 comprises 17 residues. Germline CDR1 reads MGHRA; CDR2 reads YSYEKL. Trimming pared 4 bases from V and 5 bases from J, leaving 23 bases between. CDR3 sequence (DNA): TGCGCCAGCAGCCGGGGCGGGAGCGGGGATCAAATTTATGGCTACACCTTC. It yields the protein CASSRGGSGDQIYGYTF.

There are a few counts of this clonotype. The chain recombines TRBV7-9 with TRBJ2-7; D might be TRBD1 or TRBD2, each matching 6 bases. CDR1 is SEHNR and CDR2 is FQNEAQ in the germline V gene (reference sequence). The CDR3 is 16 amino acids. V was shortened by 2 bases and J by 0 bases, with 14 bases between the two germline ends. CDR3 protein: CASSLTRGPNSYEQYF. The CDR3 nucleotides are TGTGCCAGCAGCTTAACTCGGGGGCCGAACTCCTACGAGCAGTACTTC.

The chain carries TRBV12-3 or TRBV12-4 and TRBJ2-2, with unresolved D. The V and J ends lost 5 bases and 2 bases respectively, with 15 bases between them. The CDR3 runs to 16 residues. This chain's CDR3 is CASSPELGRNTGELFF. The CDR3 bases are TGTGCCAGCAGTCCCGAGTTAGGCCGAAACACCGGGGAGCTGTTTTTT.

This clonotype was seen repeatedly, ten times or more. The chain uses TRBV5-1 and TRBJ2-5; D is undetermined. Per germline, CDR1 SGHRS and CDR2 YFSETQ. This CDR3 spans 14 amino acids. V shed 0 bases and J shed 6 bases, with 12 bases lying between them. DNA of the CDR3: TGCGCCAGCAGCTTGGGGAACAGCCGGCAGACCCAGTACTTC. Residues: CASSLGNSRQTQYF.

This clonotype turned up a few times. This rearrangement joins TRBV20-1 to TRBJ1-5, with unresolved D. The germline gives CDR1 DFQATT, CDR2 SNEGSKA (reference sequence). V was clipped by 0 bases and J by 7 bases, with 13 bases between them. This CDR3 has 14 amino acids. The CDR3, as DNA: TGCAGTGCTAGAGACGGACCCGAGTCCCAGCCCCAGCATTTT. It encodes CSARDGPESQPQHF.

This clonotype was counted many times. The rearrangement links TRBV25-1 to TRBJ1-5; D unresolved. Trimming removed 3 bases at V and 3 bases at J, with 9 bases between. Germline assignment: CDR1 MGHDK and CDR2 SYGVNS. The length of the CDR3 is 14 residues. In DNA, the CDR3 is TGTGCCAGCAGTGATCGTCCCGCCAATCAGCCCCAGCATTTT. This sequence encodes CASSDRPANQPQHF.

This chain's CDR3 is CASSLRGVIGYTF. CDR3 coding DNA: TGTGCCAGCAGTTTAAGGGGGGTGATCGGCTACACCTTC. V usage is TRBV12-3 or TRBV12-4 and J usage is TRBJ1-2; weak D call: TRBD1 (6 bases). CDR3 length: 13 amino acids. V gave up 2 bases and J gave up 8 bases, with 12 bases separating them.

There are many counts of this clonotype. The chain uses TRBV3-1 and TRBJ2-5; D possibly corresponds to TRBD2 (5 bases). V was trimmed by 8 bases and J by 5 bases, leaving 9 bases between them. The CDR3 has 11 amino acids. CDR1 and CDR2 (germline): LGHDT, YNNKEL (reference sequence). The CDR3 DNA sequence: TGTGCCAGCCGCACTAGGGAGACCCAGTACTTC. It is translated as CASRTRETQYF.

This clonotype occurred a few times. The genes are TRBV12-3 or TRBV12-4 and TRBJ2-7, with 10 bases fitting TRBD2. Trimming took 7 bases from V and 4 from J; bases not matched to a gene: 7. The CDR3 consists of 14 residues. In DNA, the CDR3 is TGTGCCAGCACCACTAGCGGGGATAGGTACGAGCAGTACTTC. Translation: CASTTSGDRYEQYF.

Concerning this clonotype itself: A read error may be the cause here, since a much bigger clone is one base away. The rearrangement uses TRBV5-1 and TRBJ1-2; 10 nucleotides line up with TRBD1. The CDR3 has 16 amino acids. Germline-derived CDR1 and CDR2 are SGHRS and YFSETQ. The CDR3: CASSPDPGQGIYGYSF. CDR3 nucleotides: TGCGCCAGCAGCCCAGACCCGGGACAGGGGATCTATGGCTACAGCTTC.

The chain links TRBV29-1 to TRBJ2-4, with TRBD2 as a possible D gene (7 bases). The CDR3 covers 13 residues. The germline CDR1 and CDR2 sequences are SQVTM and ANQGSEA. Trimming took 3 bases from V and 5 from J, leaving 11 bases between them. In nucleotides, the CDR3 is TGCAGCGTTGATCCCGGGGGGCAAAACATTCAGTACTTC. The encoded protein is CSVDPGGQNIQYF. Based on the CDR3 plus reference TRBV29-1 and TRBJ2-4, the full variable domain is SAVISQKPSRDICQRGTSLTIQCQVDSQVTMMFWYRQQPGQSLTLIATANQGSEATYESGFVIDKFPISRPNLTFSTLTVSNMSPEDSSIYLCSVDPGGQNIQYFGAGTRLSVL.

This clonotype has a handful of counts. The V and J genes are TRBV7-8 and TRBJ2-1; 12 bases align to TRBD1. This CDR3 contains 16 residues. The germline V gene has CDR1 SGHVS and CDR2 FQNEAQ. Trimming cost V 5 bases and J 3 bases; bases outside gene matches: 5. The CDR3 nucleotides are TGTGCCAGCAGCCCTGGGACAGGGGGCGTCTACAATGAGCAGTTCTTC. It is translated as CASSPGTGGVYNEQFF.

This clonotype came up many times. The rearrangement links TRBV29-1 to TRBJ2-1; either TRBD1 or TRBD2 may fit D (5 bases each). The CDR3 is made up of 12 amino acids. Germline V gene sequence: CDR1 SQVTM, CDR2 ANQGSEA. V was trimmed by 6 bases and J by 8 bases, leaving 14 bases between them. Written as DNA, the CDR3 is TGCAGCGTCCGCCGGGACGGCGATGAGCAGTTCTTC. It translates to CSVRRDGDEQFF.

This clonotype was found a few times. This chain connects TRBV7-9 to TRBJ2-4, with D hard to call. This CDR3 has 15 amino acids. Per germline, CDR1 SEHNR and CDR2 FQNEAQ (reference sequence). Trimming pared 3 bases from V and 1 base from J, leaving 10 bases between. DNA of the CDR3: TGTGCCAGCAGCTTCGGAGAAGGCGCCAAAAACATTCAGTACTTC. Translating it yields CASSFGEGAKNIQYF.

The rearrangement joins TRBV18 to TRBJ1-6; TRBD1 agrees at 7 bases. With V trimmed by 3 bases and J by 7 bases, 12 bases remained unmatched. Germline CDR1 and CDR2: KGHSH and LQKENI. The CDR3 sequence is 17 residues long. CDR3 residues: CASSPFYGQEANSPLHF. DNA of the CDR3: TGTGCCAGCTCACCGTTCTATGGACAGGAGGCCAATTCACCCCTCCACTTT.

As for this clonotype: This could be a read error, since a much larger clone is one nucleotide away. The CDR3 coding sequence is TGCAGTGCTAGACCCGGGTCCCACACAGATACGCAGTATTTT. Translating it yields CSARPGSHTDTQYF. This sequence joins TRBV20-1 and TRBJ2-3; unclear D gene. Trimming took off 2 bases at V and 2 bases at J, with 11 bases between the two ends. This CDR3 contains 14 residues. The germline V gene encodes CDR1 DFQATT and CDR2 SNEGSKA (reference sequence).

This clonotype was detected many times. The chain uses TRBV6-6 and TRBJ2-3, with D perhaps assigned TRBD1 or TRBD2 (5 bases each). Trimming pared 8 bases from V and 1 base from J, leaving 7 bases between. Germline V gene sequence: CDR1 MNHNY, CDR2 SVGAGI (reference sequence). This CDR3 has 12 residues. The CDR3 loop reads CASGGGTDTQYF. CDR3 DNA: TGTGCCAGCGGGGGAGGCACAGATACGCAGTATTTT.

This clonotype was seen a handful of times. The V gene is TRBV25-1, the J gene TRBJ1-4; 9 nucleotides line up with TRBD1. CDR3 length: 15 amino acids. Germline CDR1 and CDR2: MGHDK and SYGVNS. The trim removed 3 bases at V and 6 bases at J, leaving 5 bases unmatched. CDR3 coding DNA: TGTGCCAGCAGTGATTGGGACAGGGTTGATGAAAAACTGTTTTTT. The encoded protein is CASSDWDRVDEKLFF.

This clonotype has at least ten counts. The V call is TRBV30, the J call TRBJ1-4; D might be TRBD1 (6 bases). This CDR3 region has 12 residues. The germline CDR1 and CDR2 sequences are GTSNPN and SVGIG (reference sequence). Trimming stripped 2 bases from V and 7 bases from J, with 8 bases between. DNA of the CDR3: TGTGCCTGGAGTTCGGGGGCTGAAAAACTGTTTTTT. This gives the protein CAWSSGAEKLFF.

This clonotype came up many times. The rearrangement uses TRBV7-9 and TRBJ2-7; D is ambiguous. CDR3 length equals 13 residues. CDR1 and CDR2 from the germline V gene are SEHNR and FQNEAQ (reference sequence). The ends were cut back, 1 base at V and 4 bases at J, with 8 bases in the middle. In DNA form, the CDR3 reads TGTGCCAGCAGCTTAGTCACTCGATACGAGCAGTACTTC. This encodes CASSLVTRYEQYF.

The chain joins TRBV25-1 to TRBJ1-6; 9 bases match TRBD1. The CDR3 loop spans 15 amino acids. The V gene's germline CDR1 is MGHDK and CDR2 SYGVNS. After removal of 3 bases from V and 7 bases from J, the junction contained 4 bases not matched to a gene. This CDR3 reads CASSDLQGANSPLHF. The CDR3 coding sequence is TGTGCCAGCAGTGATTTACAGGGGGCAAATTCACCCCTCCACTTT.

This clonotype showed up many times. The chain combines TRBV7-8 with TRBJ2-7; the D gene is possibly TRBD2 (5 bases). Germline V gene sequence: CDR1 SGHVS, CDR2 FQNEAQ. The V gene lost 3 bases and the J gene lost 7 bases, with 10 bases spanning the gap. CDR3 size: 12 residues. The CDR3 nucleotides read TGTGCCAGCAGCTTTGGTCGGGGAGAGCAGTACTTC. This translates into CASSFGRGEQYF.